A selection of T cell receptor beta chains follows, all from one sample in a study of OX40 agonist ivuxolimab in advanced cancers. Assay: immunoSEQ multiplex PCR; the TCRdb copy retains only in-frame clones and omits some. Of 69,000 or so clones listed, approximately 90% are singletons. Source: CD4+ or CD8+ T cells sorted from blood, taken in a trial of the OX40 agonist ivuxolimab. These receptors were collected from an adult with an advanced solid tumor such as melanoma, head and neck, liver or kidney cancer. CDR3s include the opening cysteine and the closing phenylalanine or tryptophan. The D gene is left open where the match is weak. A row's size may be missing; if present it is once, few, many or a size class.

d_call	clone_size	v_call	cdr3_length	j_call	cdr3_aa	cdr3_nt
NA	NA	TRBV7-8	15	TRBJ2-7	CASGRERDTPYEQYF	TGTGCCAGCGGAAGAGAACGGGACACCCCCTACGAGCAGTACTTC
NA	NA	TRBV28	14	TRBJ1-2	CASRRHSSSAGYTF	TGTGCCAGCAGGAGGCACTCCAGTTCGGCTGGCTACACCTTC
TRBD1	NA	TRBV10-3	12	TRBJ1-2	CAILQGAYGYTF	TGTGCCATCTTACAGGGGGCCTATGGCTACACCTTC
NA	NA	TRBV5-5	14	TRBJ2-3	CASSLAGGTDTQYF	TGTGCCAGCAGCTTGGCGGGGGGCACAGATACGCAGTATTTT
NA	NA	TRBV7-2	12	TRBJ2-7	CASSLALSEQYF	TGTGCCAGCAGCTTAGCGCTCTCCGAGCAGTACTTC
NA	NA	TRBV7-9	13	TRBJ1-1	CASSLVDRGEAFF	TGTGCCAGCAGCTTAGTTGATAGGGGGGAAGCTTTCTTT
NA	NA	TRBV4-3	17	TRBJ2-7	CASSQDPTGRLSYEQYF	TGCGCCAGCAGCCAAGACCCTACAGGGAGGCTGTCCTACGAGCAGTACTTC
TRBD2	NA	TRBV19	15	TRBJ2-1	CASSPASGGGNEQFF	TGTGCCAGTAGTCCAGCTAGCGGGGGGGGAAATGAGCAGTTCTTC
NA	NA	TRBV9	15	TRBJ2-7	CASSVEGGNAGEQYF	TGTGCCAGCAGCGTAGAGGGCGGGAACGCAGGCGAGCAGTACTTC
NA	NA	TRBV19	13	TRBJ2-7	CASSYAGGYEQYF	TGTGCCAGTAGTTACGCTGGGGGATACGAGCAGTACTTC
NA	NA	TRBV7-6	13	TRBJ1-1	CASSRGLNTEAFF	TGTGCCAGCAGCCGCGGATTGAACACTGAAGCTTTCTTT
NA	few	TRBV2	20	TRBJ2-7	CASSEVTLISGTRSSYEQYF	TGTGCCAGCAGTGAAGTCACCCTTATTTCCGGGACTCGCAGCTCCTACGAGCAGTACTTC
NA	NA	TRBV2	15	TRBJ2-1	CASSDWSGWVDEQFF	TGTGCCAGCAGTGACTGGTCAGGGTGGGTCGATGAGCAGTTCTTC
TRBD1	NA	TRBV7-9	19	TRBJ1-5	CASSLAQGQNYYSNQPQHF	TGTGCCAGCAGCTTAGCTCAGGGACAGAATTATTATAGCAATCAGCCCCAGCATTTT
NA	NA	TRBV19	15	TRBJ1-5	CASAINPYSNQPQHF	TGTGCCAGTGCGATTAATCCTTATAGCAATCAGCCCCAGCATTTT
NA	NA	TRBV29-1	11	TRBJ2-2	CSVPGEGELFF	TGCAGCGTTCCAGGGGAGGGGGAGCTGTTTTTT
TRBD1	NA	TRBV19	15	TRBJ1-4	CASSMRGQRNEKLFF	TGTGCCAGTAGTATGAGGGGACAGCGTAATGAAAAACTGTTTTTT
NA	NA	TRBV28	15	TRBJ2-7	CASSSLGQGIYEQYF	TGTGCCAGCAGCTCCTTGGGTCAGGGAATCTACGAGCAGTACTTC
NA	NA	TRBV9	12	TRBJ1-2	CASSTGNYGYTF	TGTGCCAGCTCAACAGGGAACTATGGCTACACCTTC
NA	NA	TRBV10-2	14	TRBJ2-7	CASSRGLASYEQYF	TGCGCCAGCAGTAGAGGGCTAGCGAGCTACGAGCAGTACTTC
NA	NA	TRBV4-3	16	TRBJ2-6	CASSQAGHSGANVLTF	TGCGCCAGCAGCCAAGCCGGTCACTCTGGGGCCAACGTCCTGACTTTC
NA	NA	TRBV10-1	15	TRBJ2-7	CASSSVLERSYEQYF	TGCGCCAGCAGTAGTGTGCTAGAAAGGTCCTACGAGCAGTACTTC
TRBD1	NA	TRBV6-1	13	TRBJ1-2	CASSGQGADGYTF	TGTGCCAGCAGTGGACAGGGGGCGGATGGCTACACCTTC
NA	NA	TRBV27	13	TRBJ1-6	CASGLGLNSPLHF	TGTGCCAGCGGCCTCGGCCTAAATTCACCCCTCCACTTT